Here is one T cell receptor beta chain with its context. Its antigen is not known. The data belong to a study of CD8 T cells in Susac syndrome. Study results and limitations: The total CD8+ repertoires contained around 15 Susac-specific public clones, and the CD8+ TEMRA repertoires contained about 5.

RNA totalling about 0.45 to 1 ug underwent reverse transcription with random hexamers. TCRdb ran MiXCR on the immunoSEQ multiplex PCR reads and lists one entry per CDR3 protein. The sample contains approximately 120,000 distinct CDR3 sequences, around 94% of which appear only once. Specimen: CD8+ T cells from PBMCs. This TCR derives from a human donor with Susac syndrome.

Here the CDR3 DNA reads TGTGCCAGCAGCGGGGGGGCCTACGAGCAGTACTTC. It yields the protein CASSGGAYEQYF. J is TRBJ2-7 and V is TRBV21-1; the table assigns TRBD1, which was not confirmed against the DNA. TRBV21-1 is classified as a pseudogene. This CDR3 spans 12 amino acids.